These 8 T cell receptor beta chains came from one sample sequenced in a study of T cell repertoires in cytomegalovirus infection. These receptors lack a known antigen. TCRdb used MiXCR to reprocess the reads, holding one entry per CDR3 protein. Of 200,000 or so distinct CDR3 sequences in the sample, about 38% were seen once. The sequencing here drew on CD8+ T cells from cultured PBMCs, taken from culture after CMV antigen stimulation. The source of these receptors is a human donor in good health (CMV status not recorded). Some clones in this sample may be carry-over from other donors' samples.

This clonotype was observed once. The chain joins TRBV6-8 to TRBJ1-2; D is possibly TRBD1 (5 bases). The CDR3 loop spans 13 amino acids. Germline-derived CDR1 and CDR2 are MNHGY and SAAAGT. V lost 5 bases and J 6 bases, leaving 13 bases between the germline ends. CDR3 residues: CASSTGVTDGYTF. The CDR3 DNA is TGTGCCAGCAGTACGGGTGTGACAGATGGCTACACCTTC.

This sequence joins TRBV27 and TRBJ2-5; 8 nucleotides line up with TRBD2. CDR1 is MNHEY, CDR2 SMNVEV, per germline (reference sequence). The junction had 7 bases not matched to a gene; V was cut back by 2 bases and J by 2 bases. The CDR3 loop spans 16 amino acids. The CDR3 nucleotides are TGTGCCAGCAGTTTAAGGCTAGCGGGTAATCAAGAGACCCAGTACTTC. Translation: CASSLRLAGNQETQYF.

The chain couples TRBV11-2 to TRBJ2-3, with D possibly TRBD2 on 5 matching bases. The germline V gene encodes CDR1 SGHAT and CDR2 FQNNGV. CDR3 length: 13 amino acids. V was cut by 5 bases and J by 1 base, with 7 bases left in between. CDR3 residues: CASSVSGTDTQYF. For the CDR3, the DNA is TGTGCCAGCAGCGTTAGCGGCACAGATACGCAGTATTTT.

This clonotype has more than one count but fewer than ten. The chain is built from TRBV6-1 and TRBJ2-7, with 10 bases identical to TRBD1. Trimming removed 2 bases from V and 3 bases from J; junction bases left unmatched: 4. The CDR3 spans 15 residues. CDR1 MNHNS and CDR2 SASEGT come from the germline V gene. In DNA, the CDR3 is TGTGCCAGCAGTGAAAAATGGACAGGGGGCTACGAGCAGTACTTC. As protein: CASSEKWTGGYEQYF.

V is TRBV23-1 and J is TRBJ2-5; D is possibly TRBD1 (5 bases). TRBV23-1 is placed among ORFs of uncertain function. The CDR3 extends over 15 amino acids. V shed 4 bases and J shed 3 bases, with 15 bases lying between them. The CDR3 sequence is CASSRDGATKETQYF. The CDR3 DNA reads as TGCGCCAGCAGTCGGGATGGGGCCACCAAAGAGACCCAGTACTTC.

The chain is built from TRBV19 and TRBJ2-1; TRBD1 might be the D (6 bases). CDR1 LNHDA and CDR2 SQIVND come from the germline V gene (reference sequence). CDR3 size: 15 residues. V was cut by 7 bases and J by 5 bases, with 18 bases left in between. The DNA for the CDR3 is TGTGCCAGTACCTCCCTGACAGGTTTCGACAATGAGCAGTTCTTC. This translates into CASTSLTGFDNEQFF.

This rearrangement joins TRBV7-4 to TRBJ2-2; 7 nucleotides align to TRBD2. Germline V gene data show CDR1 as SGHVT and CDR2 as SQSDAQ. The CDR3 spans 18 residues. V gave up 1 base and J gave up 4 bases; unmatched junction bases: 12. The CDR3 spells CASSLEGGLADFTGELFF. CDR3 nucleotides: TGTGCCAGCAGCTTAGAAGGAGGTCTAGCGGATTTCACCGGGGAGCTGTTTTTT. Variable domain in full (rest from reference TRBV7-4 and TRBJ2-2): GAGVSQSPRYKVAKRGRDVALRCDSISGHVTLYWYRQTLGQGSEVLTYSQSDAQRDKSGRPSGRFSAERPERSVSTLKIQRTEQGDSAVYLCASSLEGGLADFTGELFFGEGSRLTVL.

The chain employs TRBV27 and TRBJ2-7, with TRBD1 as a possible D gene (5 bases). CDR1 MNHEY and CDR2 SMNVEV come from the germline V gene (reference sequence). There are 13 residues in the CDR3. Trimming removed 3 bases from V and 3 bases from J, with 9 bases in between. CDR3: CASSFGRDYEQYF. The CDR3 coding sequence is TGTGCCAGCAGTTTCGGCAGGGACTACGAGCAGTACTTC.